The rows below give T cell receptor beta chains drawn from one sample of a study of T cell responses to AZD1222 COVID-19 vaccine. Sequencing was performed with immunoSEQ multiplex PCR; in TCRdb, only in-frame clones are kept and a portion is missing. The sample records 110,000 or so clones, 85% to 90% being singletons. The sequences come from peripheral blood, collected on day 0 of AZD1222 vaccination. The receptors were gathered from an adult in good health. CDR3s include the opening cysteine and the closing phenylalanine or tryptophan. A D gene is named only where the DNA matches it firmly. Size is omitted from some rows. Given values are once, few, many or a class for expanded clones.

cdr3_length d_call clone_size j_call v_call cdr3_nt cdr3_aa
14 TRBD1 - TRBJ2-3 TRBV29-1 TGCAGCGTATCCGGGACAGGAGCCACAGATACGCAGTATTTT CSVSGTGATDTQYF
16 - - TRBJ1-1 TRBV7-8 TGTGCCAGCAGCTTAGAGCTGGGGGCAGCGAACACTGAAGCTTTCTTT CASSLELGAANTEAFF
14 - - TRBJ2-3 TRBV11-3 TGTGCCAGCAGCTTTGGTGGATTCACAGATACGCAGTATTTT CASSFGGFTDTQYF
16 - few TRBJ1-2 TRBV6-1 TGTGCCAGCAGTGAATTTGGGGTTCGGGGGGGCTATGGCTACACCTTC CASSEFGVRGGYGYTF
14 - few TRBJ2-7 TRBV7-9 TGTGCCAGCAGCCCCCCGGACGGATTCTACGAGCAGTACTTC CASSPPDGFYEQYF
19 - - TRBJ1-5 TRBV21-1 TGTGCCAGCAGCAAACCCCTTTGGACAGGGGAGGAGAGCAATCAGCCCCAGCATTTT CASSKPLWTGEESNQPQHF
12 - - TRBJ1-2 TRBV10-3 TGTGCCATCAGTGCCGGATTGTATGGCTACACCTTC CAISAGLYGYTF
14 - - TRBJ2-2 TRBV9 TGTGCCAGCAGCGCCGGAACAGGGACCGGGGAGCTGTTTTTT CASSAGTGTGELFF
13 - - TRBJ1-1 TRBV18 TGTGCCAGCTCACCAGGGATGAACACTGAAGCTTTCTTT CASSPGMNTEAFF
13 TRBD1 - TRBJ1-1 TRBV29-1 TGCAGCGTGTCGACAGGGATGAACACTGAAGCTTTCTTT CSVSTGMNTEAFF
14 - - TRBJ2-2 TRBV4-2 TGTGCCAGCAGCCAAGTCAAGGAGGCCGGGGAGCTGTTTTTT CASSQVKEAGELFF
11 - once TRBJ2-2 TRBV20-1 TGCAGTGCTAGAGTGGGTCGGGAGCTGTTTTTT CSARVGRELFF
15 TRBD1 - TRBJ1-6 TRBV28 TGTGCCAGCAGACCACAGGGGATCAGGTTTTCACCCCTCCACTTT CASRPQGIRFSPLHF
15 TRBD2 few TRBJ2-5 TRBV2 TGTGCCAGCACCGAGCGGGGCTGGGGCCAAGAGACCCAGTACTTC CASTERGWGQETQYF
14 - - TRBJ2-1 TRBV7-9 TGTGCCAGCAGCTTAGTATCCCGGTACAATGAGCAGTTCTTC CASSLVSRYNEQFF
13 - - TRBJ1-1 TRBV7-9 TGTGCCAGCAGCTTACAGGGCGACACTGAAGCTTTCTTT CASSLQGDTEAFF
17 TRBD2 - TRBJ2-1 TRBV6-2/TRBV6-3 TGTGCCAGCAGTCTCCCGGGACTAGCGGGAGGGCGGAATGAGCAGTTCTTC CASSLPGLAGGRNEQFF
15 - - TRBJ1-3 TRBV9 TGTGCCAGCAGCGTAGATGGGGGGGTTGGAAACACCATATATTTT CASSVDGGVGNTIYF
13 TRBD1 few TRBJ1-1 TRBV28 TGTGCCAGCAGATCCGGGACAGGGGGCGAAGCTTTCTTT CASRSGTGGEAFF
15 - - TRBJ1-4 TRBV11-2 TGTGCCAGCAGCTTAGAGGGGGCAGATAATGAAAAACTGTTTTTT CASSLEGADNEKLFF
13 TRBD2 - TRBJ2-7 TRBV29-1 TGCAGCGTTGAGGGGCTAGCGGGAGCCGAGCAGTACTTC CSVEGLAGAEQYF
19 TRBD2 - TRBJ2-1 TRBV7-7 TGTGCTAGCAGCTTAGCTGGGGGTTCCGGACTAGCGGGACACAATGAGCAGTTCTTC CASSLAGGSGLAGHNEQFF
15 - - TRBJ1-5 TRBV2 TGTGCCAGCAGTGAACAGGGCGCGGGCAATCAGCCCCAGCATTTT CASSEQGAGNQPQHF
14 - - TRBJ1-2 TRBV28 TGTGCCAGCAGCCCAGACAGAGTAGAGTATGGCTACACCTTC CASSPDRVEYGYTF
13 - few TRBJ1-2 TRBV29-1 TGCAGCGTTGTGTTTCAGGGGAACTATGGCTACACCTTC CSVVFQGNYGYTF
13 TRBD2 once TRBJ2-7 TRBV18 TGTGCCAGCTCACCCGGGGGGGGGTACGAGCAGTACTTC CASSPGGGYEQYF
16 TRBD2 - TRBJ2-5 TRBV4-2 TGTGCCAGCAGCCAAGTGACTAGCGAGTACCAAGAGACACAGTACTTC CASSQVTSEYQETQYF
14 - - TRBJ2-7 TRBV9 TGTGCCAGCAGCGTAGCTGACAGTACCTACGAGCAGTACTTC CASSVADSTYEQYF
16 - - TRBJ1-6 TRBV28 TGTGCCAGCAGTTTTGCCCAGGGAGAGGGTATTTCACCCCTCCACTTT CASSFAQGEGISPLHF
11 TRBD1 - TRBJ2-1 TRBV6-5 TGTGCCAGCAGTTTCCGGGACAGGCCGTTCTTC CASSFRDRPFF
16 TRBD2 once TRBJ2-1 TRBV14 TGTGCCAGCAGCCGCCCAGGCCTAGCGGCCTACAATGAGCAGTTCTTC CASSRPGLAAYNEQFF
15 TRBD2 - TRBJ2-3 TRBV19 TGTGCCAGTAGTAGACTAGCGGCTAGCACAGATACGCAGTATTTT CASSRLAASTDTQYF
14 TRBD1 - TRBJ2-7 TRBV6-5 TGTGCCAGCAGTCGGGACAGGGGCAGATACGAGCAGTACTTC CASSRDRGRYEQYF
16 TRBD1 - TRBJ1-1 TRBV30 TGTGCCTGGAGCGGACAGGGCCTCGGGAAAGGACCTGAAGCTTTCTTT CAWSGQGLGKGPEAFF
19 TRBD2 - TRBJ2-1 TRBV6-2/TRBV6-3 TGTGCCAGCAGTTACACGACTAGCGGGAGGCCGAGCTCCTACAATGAGCAGTTCTTC CASSYTTSGRPSSYNEQFF
11 - - TRBJ1-2 TRBV6-2/TRBV6-3 TGTGCCAGCAGCAGGACGGAGGGCTACACCTTC CASSRTEGYTF
14 - - TRBJ1-4 TRBV3-1/TRBV3-2 TGTGCCAGCAGCCAAGAGGCCCGGGTTGAAAAACTGTTTTTT CASSQEARVEKLFF
13 - - TRBJ2-5 TRBV28 TGTGCCAGCAGTCGAGAGGCAGGCGAGACCCAGTACTTC CASSREAGETQYF
14 - - TRBJ1-4 TRBV2 TGTGCCAGCAGGAAGGGACGGTTGGGGGAAAAACTGTTTTTT CASRKGRLGEKLFF
11 - once TRBJ1-5 TRBV6-5 TGTGCCAGCATGCAGTATCAGCCCCAGCATTTT CASMQYQPQHF
12 - - TRBJ2-5 TRBV27 TGTGCCAGCATTACGAGGACGCAGACCCAGTACTTC CASITRTQTQYF
14 TRBD1 - TRBJ2-7 TRBV6-1 TGTGCCAGCAGTGAAAGGGCAGGGGGTTACGAGCAGTACTTC CASSERAGGYEQYF
13 - - TRBJ2-7 TRBV25-1 TGTGCCAGTATGGGGACTTTCTCCTACGAGCAGTACTTC CASMGTFSYEQYF
11 - - TRBJ1-2 TRBV29-1 TGCAGCGTTGGCAACAGCGATGGCTACACCTTC CSVGNSDGYTF
16 TRBD1 - TRBJ2-2 TRBV24-1 TGTGCCACCAGTGACCCGGACAGGGGGGACACCGGGGAGCTGTTTTTT CATSDPDRGDTGELFF
12 - - TRBJ1-1 TRBV29-1 TGCAGCGTTACCCGAGCGAACACTGAAGCTTTCTTT CSVTRANTEAFF
15 - - TRBJ1-2 TRBV6-5 TGTGCCAGCAAAACTCCACAGCTTGGGCAGTATGGCTACACCTTC CASKTPQLGQYGYTF
14 TRBD2 once TRBJ2-1 TRBV5-1 TGCGCCAGCAGCTTCGGGACTACCCTAGATGAGCAGTTCTTC CASSFGTTLDEQFF
14 - - TRBJ2-7 TRBV11-2 TGTGCCAGCAGTCCAGACGGATCCCGGCCCCAGAAGAACTTC CASSPDGSRPQKNF
17 - - TRBJ2-7 TRBV3-1/TRBV3-2 TGTGCCAGCAGCCAAGATGTCCTGGACCCCGAGAACTACGAGCAGTACTTC CASSQDVLDPENYEQYF